This T cell receptor (beta chain) came from a study of CD8 T cells in ankylosing spondylitis. Notes on this clonotype: The antigen is undetermined. Possible read error: a much larger clone is one base away.

This CDR3 is 14 amino acids long. V was shortened by 5 bases and J by 4 bases, with 9 bases between the two germline ends. Germline CDR1 reads SGHAT; CDR2 reads FQNNGV. Study results and limitations: A number of the motif variants had already been described in reactive arthritis synovial fluid and blood. Made up of under 10 highly homologous variants, a TCR beta motif appeared characteristic of ankylosing spondylitis blood. Significantly higher representation of disease-linked clones was reported for matched ankylosing spondylitis synovial fluid.

Using quantitative 5'-RACE with molecular barcodes, the authors made TCR beta libraries. TCRdb re-derived calls from the 5' RACE reads in MiXCR, one entry per CDR3 protein. The table shows 150,000 to 200,000 distinct CDR3 sequences, with roughly 34% occurring only once. The receptor's source is a male donor with ankylosing spondylitis. This chain uses TRBV11-2 with TRBJ1-6; a possible D gene is TRBD1 (6 bases). The sequenced sample was synovial fluid, either unsorted or a sorted T cell fraction (not recorded which). The CDR3 bases are TGTGCCAGCAGCACCGGACAGTATAATTCACCCCTCCACTTT. Translation gives CASSTGQYNSPLHF.